Reported below is one T cell receptor beta chain. The antigen it binds to is not known. No base-level quality is on record; no much larger clone is a single base apart. Germline trimming: 4 bases from V, 8 bases from J; junction bases outside gene matches: 7. Per the germline V gene (reference sequence), GTSNPN is the CDR1 and SVGIG is the CDR2. Measured from the cysteine to the phenylalanine, the CDR3 is 13 residues long. The DNA shown is the 39-base CDR3, in frame from base 1. The CDR3 regions of human TCRbeta chains were analyzed by immunosequencing. Concerning the study's data processing: TCRs in the repertoires were compared against a reference library of SARS-CoV-2-specific TCRs that had been generated with the MIRA antigen-specificity platform. Breadth was defined as the fraction of unique TCRs that were SARS-CoV-2-associated, and depth was defined as the fraction of total T cells that were SARS-CoV-2-associated. Using the MIRA data, every spike-specific TCR was mapped to the spike region that the TCR reacted to and assigned to either a CD4 or a CD8 class. Log10-transformed breadth and depth values were compared by one-way ANOVA with Sidak's multiple comparisons tests. TCRdb's version of the immuneACCESS table is confined to in-frame rearrangements and falls short of the full clone set. An unresolved V gene accounts for under half of the shortfall where checked; the remainder is of unknown origin. V, J and clone size derive from that table, while D and trimming were established from the DNA sequence. In all, the sample holds more than 120,000 clones, and 93% of those were seen once. Jointly, the top ten make up around 4.7% of the sample.

This sample stems from a study of T cell responses to AZD1222 COVID-19 vaccine (dated by TCRdb to the early 2020s). For context, the study as a whole: Because spike-specific TCR depth and breadth did not differ between the two schedules, AZD1222 recipients who got a second dose at roughly 4 weeks were pooled with those who got a second dose at roughly 12 weeks. Trial participants were enrolled into age subgroups of 18-55, 56-69 and 70-plus years, which contained roughly 150, 30 and 60 TCR-sequenced participants, respectively. TCR sequencing was performed for over 230 trial participants, of whom 207 were given two doses of AZD1222 and approximately 26 were given two doses of MenACWY control vaccine.

The sample's time point, from its label and the paper: baseline before first vaccination. Vaccinee samples were obtained from the UK trials COV001 and COV002, which included a single-blind randomized controlled phase 2/3 trial of AZD1222 (ChAdOx1 nCoV-19) in healthy adults. For TCRbeta chain sequencing, PBMC samples from trial participants were taken at day 0 and at day 28 after the second dose. What the authors observed across the whole study: Participants were mostly white British, with more females than males. The authors suggested clonal diversity may have been underestimated. The 56-69-year group was small, and its depth increase did not reach significance, likely because of low power. A significant rise in spike-specific TCR breadth and depth was observed after two AZD1222 doses relative to day 0 and relative to MenACWY recipients. No day 14 peak-response samples were available, so repertoires were characterized only after the peak T cell response. The vaccine-associated CD4 TCRs covered the entire spike protein, and the dominant responses fell in regions 160-218 and 743-854. Nearly half of unique spike-specific TCRs reportedly recognized epitopes outside regions mutated in the B.1.351 and B.1.1.7 variants. Conclusions about previously exposed vaccinees were limited because only six AZD1222 recipients were SARS-CoV-2 seropositive at baseline.

The sequencing here drew on peripheral blood, taken on day 0 of AZD1222 vaccination. This sequence uses TRBV30 and TRBJ1-4, with TRBD1 identical over 7 junction bases. This TCR derives from an adult in good health. The sequenced DNA is TGTGCCTGGACTAGACAGGGCAACGAAAAACTGTTTTTT. Its protein reads: CAWTRQGNEKLFF.